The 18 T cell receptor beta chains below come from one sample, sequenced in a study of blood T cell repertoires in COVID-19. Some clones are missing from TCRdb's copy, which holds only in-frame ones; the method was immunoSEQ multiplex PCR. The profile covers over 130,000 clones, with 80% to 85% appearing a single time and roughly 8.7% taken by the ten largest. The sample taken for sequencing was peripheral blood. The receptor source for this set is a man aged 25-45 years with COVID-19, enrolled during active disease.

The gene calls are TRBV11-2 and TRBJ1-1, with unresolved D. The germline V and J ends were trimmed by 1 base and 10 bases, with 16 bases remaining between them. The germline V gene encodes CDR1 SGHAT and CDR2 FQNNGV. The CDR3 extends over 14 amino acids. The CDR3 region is CASSLGPGRGPAFF. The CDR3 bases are TGTGCCAGCAGCTTAGGTCCAGGACGAGGGCCAGCTTTCTTT.

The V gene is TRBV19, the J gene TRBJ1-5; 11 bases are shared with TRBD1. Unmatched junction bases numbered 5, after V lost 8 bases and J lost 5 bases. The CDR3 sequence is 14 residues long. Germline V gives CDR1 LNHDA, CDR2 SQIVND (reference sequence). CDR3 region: CASWDRGSYQPQHF. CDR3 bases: TGTGCCAGTTGGGACAGGGGGAGTTATCAGCCCCAGCATTTT.

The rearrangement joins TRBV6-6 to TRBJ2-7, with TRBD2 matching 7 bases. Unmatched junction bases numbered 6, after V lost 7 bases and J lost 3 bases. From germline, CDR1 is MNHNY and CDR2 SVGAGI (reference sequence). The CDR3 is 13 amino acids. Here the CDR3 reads CASNKGEGYEQYF. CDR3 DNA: TGTGCCAGCAACAAAGGGGAGGGCTACGAGCAGTACTTC.

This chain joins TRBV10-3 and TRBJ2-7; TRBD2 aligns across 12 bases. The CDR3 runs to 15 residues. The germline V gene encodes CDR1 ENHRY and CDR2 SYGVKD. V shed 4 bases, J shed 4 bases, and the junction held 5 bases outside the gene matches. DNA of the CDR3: TGTGCCATCAGTGCGACTAGCGGGAGTCAGTACGAGCAGTACTTC. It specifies CAISATSGSQYEQYF.

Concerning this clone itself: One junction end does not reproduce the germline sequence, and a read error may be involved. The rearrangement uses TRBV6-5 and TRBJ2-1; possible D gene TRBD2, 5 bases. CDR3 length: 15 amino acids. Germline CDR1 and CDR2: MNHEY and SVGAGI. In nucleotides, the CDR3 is TGTGCCAGCAGCGACCAGCCGGAGGCCCACAAAGAGCAGTTCTTC. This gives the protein CASSDQPEAHKEQFF.

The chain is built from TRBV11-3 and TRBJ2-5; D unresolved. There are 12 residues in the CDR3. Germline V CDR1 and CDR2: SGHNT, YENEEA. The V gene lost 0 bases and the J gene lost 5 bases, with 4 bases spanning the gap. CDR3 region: CASSLDRETQYF. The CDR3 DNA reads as TGTGCCAGCAGCTTAGATCGGGAGACCCAGTACTTC. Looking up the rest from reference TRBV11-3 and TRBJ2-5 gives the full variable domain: EAGVVQSPRYKIIEKKQPVAFWCNPISGHNTLYWYLQNLGQGPELLIRYENEEAVDDSQLPKDRFSAERLKGVDSTLKIQPAELGDSAVYLCASSLDRETQYFGPGTRLLVL.

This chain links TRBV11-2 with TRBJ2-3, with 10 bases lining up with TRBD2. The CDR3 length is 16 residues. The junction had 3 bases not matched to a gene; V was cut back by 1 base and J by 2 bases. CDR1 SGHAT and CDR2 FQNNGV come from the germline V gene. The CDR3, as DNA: TGTGCCAGCAGCTTAGTAGCGGGAGGTCCCACAGATACGCAGTATTTT. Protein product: CASSLVAGGPTDTQYF.

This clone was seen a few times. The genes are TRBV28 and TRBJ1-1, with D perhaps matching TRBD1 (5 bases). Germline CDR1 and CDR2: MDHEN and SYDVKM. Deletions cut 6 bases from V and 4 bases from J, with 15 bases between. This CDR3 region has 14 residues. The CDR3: CASSPRGWSTEAFF. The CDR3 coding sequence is TGTGCCAGCAGCCCACGGGGGTGGAGCACTGAAGCTTTCTTT.

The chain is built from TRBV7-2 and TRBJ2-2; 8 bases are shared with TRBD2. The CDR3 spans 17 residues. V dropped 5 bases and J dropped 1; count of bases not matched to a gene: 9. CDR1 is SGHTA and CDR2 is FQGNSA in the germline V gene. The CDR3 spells CASSPGVLAENTGELFF. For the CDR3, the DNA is TGTGCCAGCAGCCCCGGGGTACTAGCGGAGAACACCGGGGAGCTGTTTTTT. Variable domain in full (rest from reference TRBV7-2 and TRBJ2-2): GAGVSQSPSNKVTEKGKDVELRCDPISGHTALYWYRQSLGQGLEFLIYFQGNSAPDKSGLPSDRFSAERTGGSVSTLTIQRTQQEDSAVYLCASSPGVLAENTGELFFGEGSRLTVL.

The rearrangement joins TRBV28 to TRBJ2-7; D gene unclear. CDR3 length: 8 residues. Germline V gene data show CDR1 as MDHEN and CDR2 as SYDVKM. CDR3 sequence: CGLYEQYF. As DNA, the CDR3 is TGTGGGCTCTACGAGCAGTACTTC.

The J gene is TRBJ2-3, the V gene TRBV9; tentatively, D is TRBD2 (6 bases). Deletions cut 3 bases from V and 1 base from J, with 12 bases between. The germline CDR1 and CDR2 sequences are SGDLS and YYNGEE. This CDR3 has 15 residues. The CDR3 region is CASSGAQRGTDTQYF. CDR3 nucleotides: TGTGCCAGCAGCGGCGCCCAGCGGGGCACAGATACGCAGTATTTT. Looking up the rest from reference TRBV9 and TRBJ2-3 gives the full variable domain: DSGVTQTPKHLITATGQRVTLRCSPRSGDLSVYWYQQSLDQGLQFLIQYYNGEERAKGNILERFSAQQFPDLHSELNLSSLELGDSALYFCASSGAQRGTDTQYFGPGTRLTVL.

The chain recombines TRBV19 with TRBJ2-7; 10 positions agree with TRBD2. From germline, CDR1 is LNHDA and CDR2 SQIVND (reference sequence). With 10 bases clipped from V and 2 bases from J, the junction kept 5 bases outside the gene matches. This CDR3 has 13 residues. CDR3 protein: CATRTSGTYEQYF. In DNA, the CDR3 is TGTGCCACTCGGACTAGCGGAACCTACGAGCAGTACTTC.

The CDR3 bases are TGTGCCAGCAGCTTAGTATCTGATTCACCCCTCCACTTT. This translates into CASSLVSDSPLHF. The rearrangement joins TRBV11-3 to TRBJ1-6; D unresolved. The CDR3 covers 13 residues. The germline V and J ends were trimmed by 1 base and 8 bases, with 6 bases remaining between them. Germline CDR1 SGHNT, CDR2 YENEEA.

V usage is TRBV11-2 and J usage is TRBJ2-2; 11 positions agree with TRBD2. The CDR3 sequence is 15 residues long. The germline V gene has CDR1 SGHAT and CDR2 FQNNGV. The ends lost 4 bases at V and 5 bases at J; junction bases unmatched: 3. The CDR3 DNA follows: TGTGCCAGCAGCTCCGCTAGCGGGGGGACCGGGGAGCTGTTTTTT. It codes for CASSSASGGTGELFF.

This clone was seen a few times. CDR3 region: CASSIEVDRIEKLFF. Written as DNA, the CDR3 is TGTGCCAGCAGTATTGAAGTAGACAGGATTGAAAAACTGTTTTTT. The chain carries TRBV28 and TRBJ1-4, with a tentative D call TRBD1 (6 bases). There are 15 residues in the CDR3. Germline CDR1 and CDR2: MDHEN and SYDVKM. V was trimmed by 5 bases and J by 7 bases, leaving 17 bases between them.

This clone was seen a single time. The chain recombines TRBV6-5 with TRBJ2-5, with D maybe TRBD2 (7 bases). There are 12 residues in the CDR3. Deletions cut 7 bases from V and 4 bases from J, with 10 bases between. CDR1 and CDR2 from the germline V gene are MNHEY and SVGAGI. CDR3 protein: CASKRGAETQYF. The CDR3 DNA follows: TGTGCCAGCAAACGGGGGGCAGAGACCCAGTACTTC.

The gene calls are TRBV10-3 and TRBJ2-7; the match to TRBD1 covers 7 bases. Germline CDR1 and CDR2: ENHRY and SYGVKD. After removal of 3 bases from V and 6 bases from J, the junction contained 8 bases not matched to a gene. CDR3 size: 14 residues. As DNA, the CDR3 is TGTGCCATCAGTGACTCGGGACAGAGGGGCGAGCAGTACTTC. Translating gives CAISDSGQRGEQYF.

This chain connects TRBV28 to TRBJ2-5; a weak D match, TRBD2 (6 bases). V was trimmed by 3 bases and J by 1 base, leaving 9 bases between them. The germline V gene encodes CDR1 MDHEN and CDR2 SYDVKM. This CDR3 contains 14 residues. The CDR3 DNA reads TGTGCCAGCAGTTTGTGGGGGGTCCAAGAGACCCAGTACTTC. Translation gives CASSLWGVQETQYF.